This T cell receptor (beta chain) was profiled in a study of cytomegalovirus exposure and HLA in healthy donors. The length of the CDR3 is 14 residues. Germline lookup yields CDR1 MNHNS and CDR2 SASEGT. V lost 6 bases to trimming and J lost 3 bases; unmatched junction nucleotides: 6. It was with 60 Vbeta and 13 Jbeta primers that the PCR ran. Generated by immunoSEQ multiplex PCR, the TCRdb table keeps only in-frame clones and is missing some. Of 120,000 or so clones in the sample, around 76% were seen once. The genes are TRBV6-1 and TRBJ2-7; 9 positions match TRBD2. The source of this sequence is a man aged 30 to 45 in good health and CMV-seropositive. Sequenced material: PBMCs. CDR3 in amino acids: CASRDPAGGYEQYF. CDR3 nucleotide sequence: TGTGCCAGCAGGGACCCAGCGGGGGGCTACGAGCAGTACTTC.